This T cell receptor beta chain was observed in a study of blood T cell repertoires in COVID-19. Study details: Spain, Italy and the United States supplied samples that represented acute and convalescent COVID-19. PBMCs, B-cell-depleted T cells, or T cells provided the cDNA or gDNA that made up the material.

Authors' methods: The assay estimated nucleated cells by amplifying reference gene primers. Data came from immunoSEQ multiplex PCR; TCRdb stores just in-frame clones and leaves some out. V and J calls and clone size are given by that table; D and trimming were obtained from the DNA. The data hold 150,000 or so clones, with approximately 88% observed a single time. This CDR3 is 14 amino acids long. Germline CDR1 MNHEY, CDR2 SVGAGI. V shed 4 bases, J shed 1 base, and the junction held 1 base outside the gene matches. Specimen: peripheral blood. This sequence was found in a human donor in a cohort sampled during active COVID-19. This sequence joins TRBV6-5 and TRBJ2-7; TRBD2 agrees at 10 bases. The CDR3 nucleotides are TGTGCCAGCAGTTGGACTAGCGGATCCTACGAGCAGTACTTC. Its translation: CASSWTSGSYEQYF.